The next 19 T cell receptor beta chains were all read from a single sample in a study of early T cells in non-severe SARS-CoV-2 infection. Each CDR3 protein gets one entry after TCRdb re-called the 5' RACE reads with MiXCR. This table has about 34,000 distinct CDR3 sequences, roughly 5.7% appearing once. The sample taken for sequencing was whole blood. The receptor set was obtained from an adult who was a healthcare worker with PCR-confirmed SARS-CoV-2 infection or an uninfected control (not recorded which).

This clonotype occurred many times. The V gene is TRBV28, the J gene TRBJ2-7, with D perhaps TRBD1 (6 bases). Germline assignment: CDR1 MDHEN and CDR2 SYDVKM. Trimming removed 0 bases at V and 3 bases at J, with 12 bases between. The CDR3 sequence is 15 residues long. The CDR3 spells CASSLWAGAIYEQYF. DNA of the CDR3: TGTGCCAGCAGTTTATGGGCAGGGGCGATCTACGAGCAGTACTTC.

This clonotype appeared many times. This chain connects TRBV5-1 to TRBJ2-2; perhaps D is TRBD1 or TRBD2 (5 bases each). In germline, CDR1 is SGHRS, CDR2 YFSETQ. V lost 0 bases, J lost 4 bases, and 10 bases lay in between. The CDR3 is 15 residues long. The CDR3 is CASSLEGRGTGELFF. CDR3 sequence (DNA): TGCGCCAGCAGCTTGGAGGGGAGAGGCACCGGGGAGCTGTTTTTT.

This clonotype has ten or more counts. The chain combines TRBV7-9 with TRBJ1-5; the D is unclear. The V and J ends lost 2 bases and 7 bases respectively, with 9 bases between them. This CDR3 is built from 13 residues. Germline values: CDR1 SEHNR, CDR2 FQNEAQ (reference sequence). This CDR3 is CASSLRWVQPQHF. The DNA of the CDR3 is TGTGCCAGCAGCTTACGGTGGGTCCAGCCCCAGCATTTT.

This clonotype was observed many times. The rearrangement uses TRBV5-1 and TRBJ2-4, with a possible D match to TRBD1 (6 bases). Trimming took 3 bases from V and 0 from J, leaving 7 bases between them. The CDR3 runs to 14 residues. From germline, CDR1 is SGHRS and CDR2 YFSETQ. CDR3 sequence: CASSSQGAKNIQYF. CDR3 bases: TGCGCCAGCAGCTCACAGGGAGCCAAAAACATTCAGTACTTC.

This clonotype has ten or more counts. The chain employs TRBV7-9 and TRBJ2-4; D not resolved. The V gene's germline CDR1 is SEHNR and CDR2 FQNEAQ (reference sequence). CDR3 size: 15 residues. V was cut by 0 bases and J by 0 bases, with 6 bases left in between. DNA of the CDR3: TGTGCCAGCAGCTTAGCAGGGCTAGCCAAAAACATTCAGTACTTC. It yields the protein CASSLAGLAKNIQYF.

In its sample, this clonotype was seen many times. The rearrangement links TRBV30 to TRBJ2-3, with 10 bases matching TRBD1. This CDR3 spans 15 amino acids. The V gene end was trimmed by 5 bases and the J gene end by 9 bases; junction bases not matched to a gene: 14. CDR1 is GTSNPN and CDR2 is SVGIG in the germline V gene (reference sequence). In DNA form, the CDR3 reads TGTGCCTGGGATATGACAGGGGGCGCGGTTGGGACGCAGTATTTT. Translated: CAWDMTGGAVGTQYF.

This clonotype was counted at least ten times. V usage is TRBV30 and J usage is TRBJ1-2; 11 bases line up with TRBD1. The CDR3 contains 13 residues. With 1 base clipped from V and 7 bases from J, the junction kept 2 bases outside the gene matches. Germline CDR1 and CDR2: GTSNPN and SVGIG (reference sequence). In nucleotides, the CDR3 is TGTGCCTGGAGTGGGGACAGGGGGGCTGGCTACACCTTC. Translating gives CAWSGDRGAGYTF.

This clonotype was picked up many times. The chain is built from TRBV2 and TRBJ2-5; either TRBD1 or TRBD2 may fit D (6 bases each). Trimming took 4 bases from V and 2 from J, leaving 17 bases between them. The CDR3 consists of 16 residues. Germline V gene lookup returns CDR1 SNHLY and CDR2 FYNNEI. CDR3 sequence: CASSGPGGGLQETQYF. The CDR3 coding sequence is TGTGCCAGCAGTGGACCCGGGGGCGGGCTGCAAGAGACCCAGTACTTC.

This clonotype has a count of ten or more. The chain's CDR3 is CASSARQGQNSPLHF. CDR3 coding DNA: TGTGCCAGCAGCGCCCGACAGGGGCAGAATTCACCCCTCCACTTT. The rearrangement joins TRBV7-2 to TRBJ1-6; 8 nucleotides match TRBD1. This CDR3 has 15 amino acids. With 5 bases clipped from V and 7 bases from J, the junction kept 7 bases outside the gene matches. The germline gives CDR1 SGHTA, CDR2 FQGNSA.

This clonotype was observed many times. The chain has TRBV5-5 and TRBJ1-1; TRBD1 might be the D (5 bases). V lost 3 bases and J 7 bases, leaving 16 bases between the germline ends. The CDR3 has 14 residues. CDR1 is SGHKS and CDR2 is YYEKEE in the germline V gene (reference sequence). This CDR3 is CASSSTTWGDEAFF. The CDR3 coding sequence is TGTGCCAGCAGCTCGACCACTTGGGGGGATGAAGCTTTCTTT.

This clonotype was found many times. The chain carries TRBV28 and TRBJ1-4; 8 bases map to TRBD1. The germline gives CDR1 MDHEN, CDR2 SYDVKM. This CDR3 comprises 15 residues. Trimming took 5 bases from V and 3 from J; bases not matched to a gene: 5. As DNA, the CDR3 is TGTGCCAGCAGTAGAAGGACAGGGTCTAATGAAAAACTGTTTTTT. Protein product: CASSRRTGSNEKLFF.

This clonotype was seen many times. The J gene is TRBJ2-3, the V gene TRBV5-1; possible D gene TRBD2, 6 bases. The length of the CDR3 is 14 residues. In germline, CDR1 is SGHRS, CDR2 YFSETQ. V lost 5 bases and J lost 6, with 16 bases in between. The CDR3 DNA reads as TGCGCCAGCAGTGGGGAGGCGGGCATGGATACGCAGTATTTT. This encodes CASSGEAGMDTQYF.

This clonotype was detected many times. This sequence joins TRBV11-2 and TRBJ2-7; 11 bases map to TRBD1. V lost 3 bases to trimming and J lost 6 bases; unmatched junction nucleotides: 16. CDR1 is SGHAT, CDR2 FQNNGV, per germline. The CDR3 is 18 amino acids. CDR3 sequence (DNA): TGTGCCAGCAGCTTTACGTTTAGCCTTAGGACAGGGGGCGCCGAGCAGTACTTC. Its translation: CASSFTFSLRTGGAEQYF.

This clonotype showed up many times. The rearrangement uses TRBV7-9 and TRBJ1-1, with D unresolved. Trimming removed 3 bases at V and 4 bases at J, with 9 bases between. Germline CDR1 reads SEHNR; CDR2 reads FQNEAQ (reference sequence). CDR3 size: 13 residues. The CDR3 nucleotides are TGTGCCAGCAGCTTCAGTGTTTCCACTGAAGCTTTCTTT. Its protein product is CASSFSVSTEAFF.

At least ten counts were recorded for this clonotype. The chain uses TRBV30 and TRBJ2-5; D is perhaps TRBD1 or TRBD2 (6 bases each). The CDR3 consists of 14 residues. Germline V gives CDR1 GTSNPN, CDR2 SVGIG (reference sequence). The V end was cut by 3 bases, the J end by 1 base, with 12 bases between. The CDR3 loop is CAWRRGGPQETQYF. The CDR3 DNA follows: TGTGCCTGGAGAAGAGGGGGGCCCCAAGAGACCCAGTACTTC.

This clonotype has at least ten counts. The chain links TRBV5-1 to TRBJ2-2; no clear D. The CDR3 length is 15 residues. CDR1 SGHRS and CDR2 YFSETQ come from the germline V gene. Trimming stripped 5 bases from V and 0 bases from J, with 11 bases between. The CDR3 sequence is CASSVDRPNTGELFF. DNA for the CDR3: TGCGCCAGCAGTGTCGATCGCCCGAACACCGGGGAGCTGTTTTTT.

This clonotype was counted many times. This chain links TRBV18 with TRBJ1-6; no firm D call. In germline, CDR1 is KGHSH, CDR2 LQKENI. V was clipped by 3 bases and J by 5 bases, with 11 bases between them. The length of the CDR3 is 15 residues. CDR3 region: CASSPMAGDNSPLHF. As DNA, the CDR3 is TGTGCCAGCTCACCTATGGCCGGGGATAATTCACCCCTCCACTTT. Full variable domain (outside the CDR3, taken from reference TRBV18 and TRBJ1-6): NAGVMQNPRHLVRRRGQEARLRCSPMKGHSHVYWYRQLPEEGLKFMVYLQKENIIDESGMPKERFSAEFPKEGPSILRIQQVVRGDSAAYFCASSPMAGDNSPLHFGNGTRLTVT.

The chain is built from TRBV12-3 or TRBV12-4 and TRBJ1-2; 9 bases agree with TRBD1. Trimming removed 3 bases from V and 3 bases from J; junction bases left unmatched: 5. The CDR3 consists of 15 residues. CDR3 in DNA: TGTGCCAGCAGTTTCGGGGACAGGGAGTACTATGGCTACACCTTC. Translating it yields CASSFGDREYYGYTF.

This clonotype appeared many times. This chain uses TRBV20-1 with TRBJ2-6; 9 bases fit TRBD1. The CDR3 has 17 amino acids. CDR1 is DFQATT and CDR2 is SNEGSKA in the germline V gene (reference sequence). The J segment lost 0 bases and the V segment lost 2 bases, leaving 5 bases of the junction unmatched. In DNA form, the CDR3 reads TGCAGTGCTAGAAACAGGGGGCGTTACTCTGGGGCCAACGTCCTGACTTTC. Protein product: CSARNRGRYSGANVLTF.